This T cell receptor beta chain stems from a study of long-term antiretroviral therapy in people with HIV. The CDR3 runs to 14 residues. After removal of 8 bases from V and 8 bases from J, the junction contained 11 bases not matched to a gene. The germline V gene has CDR1 SNHLY and CDR2 FYNNEI. At the survey level, the v3.0 immunoSEQ assay was run. Here immunoSEQ multiplex PCR was the method, and the copy in TCRdb shows in-frame clones only, minus some. The data contain around 27,000 clones, over 70% of them singletons. Study outcomes and limitations: Subsequent to ART, diversity was augmented yet persisted below that of transplant donor controls. CDR3 lengths in HIV samples spanned a narrower range than controls.

At least one PBMC sample before ART and at least two after were required. Points on this clone: The target antigen is unknown.

The chain links TRBV2 to TRBJ1-2, with 10 bases matching TRBD1. The specimen comprised unsorted PBMCs, sampled 1.1 years before starting antiretroviral therapy. The receptor's source is a woman younger than 45 with HIV. The CDR3 loop is CASGTGDRGYGYTF. In nucleotides, the CDR3 is TGTGCCAGCGGGACAGGGGATCGTGGCTACGGCTACACCTTC. Based on the CDR3 plus reference TRBV2 and TRBJ1-2, the full variable domain is EPEVTQTPSHQVTQMGQEVILRCVPISNHLYFYWYRQILGQKVEFLVSFYNNEISEKSEIFDDQFSVERPDGSNFTLKIRSTKLEDSAMYFCASGTGDRGYGYTFGSGTRLTVV.